This T cell receptor (beta chain) emerged from a study of identical twins. Study findings and constraints: Twin pairs' shared out-of-frame alpha sequences were enriched in low generation probability.

V was cut by 6 bases and J by 9 bases, with 21 bases left in between. Germline loops: CDR1 MNHEY, CDR2 SMNVEV (reference sequence). The CDR3 is 15 residues long. Healthy Caucasian individuals made up all the donors. A universal primer binding site was introduced by template switching. The final cDNA contained unique molecular identifiers. TCRdb redid the calling of the 5' RACE reads with MiXCR, one entry per CDR3 protein. The data show fewer than 650,000 distinct CDR3 sequences, just over 7% seen once. Concerning this clonotype itself: Its specificity is unknown.

These sequences were also reported in another study, on yellow fever vaccine responses in identical twins.

This clonotype was sampled from a woman aged 18-35 years in good health. The chain has TRBV27 and TRBJ2-1, with D perhaps matching TRBD2 (7 bases). Sequencing was done on a sample of PBMCs. Here the CDR3 reads CASSPWEGVPGEQFF. The CDR3 region has the DNA TGTGCCAGCAGCCCGTGGGAGGGGGTCCCGGGTGAGCAGTTCTTC.